A single TCR beta chain is shown here with its context. Its antigen is unknown. V was shortened by 0 bases and J by 7 bases, with 17 bases between the two germline ends. This CDR3 comprises 16 residues. The V gene's germline CDR1 is SGHNT and CDR2 YYREEE (reference sequence). The data stem from a study of shared clonotypes between healthy human individuals. The study, taken as a whole, reports: Among donors, sharing of clonotypes was expected to be affected by sequencing depth.

Generated by immunoSEQ multiplex PCR, the TCRdb table keeps only in-frame clones and is missing some. The data hold some 2,400,000 clones, with 90% to 97% observed a single time. This TCR was recovered from a man aged 18 to 29 in good health. Sequencing was done on a sample of naive CD4+ T cells sorted from blood. The subset was: CD45RA+ positively selected. The rearrangement joins TRBV5-4 to TRBJ2-1; a possible D gene is TRBD1 (6 bases). DNA of the CDR3: TGTGCCAGCAGCTTGGGGCAGGGACAAGGGTCGAATGAGCAGTTCTTC. Translation: CASSLGQGQGSNEQFF.